These 19 T cell receptor beta chains came from one sample sequenced in a study of beta chain features in type 1 diabetes. For these TCRs, the target antigens are not known. Expressed TCRB transcripts were sequenced because the isolated RNA had all been reverse transcribed beforehand. The table came from immunoSEQ multiplex PCR; TCRdb's copy has only in-frame clones and leaves some out. The table has about 740,000 clones, around 15% seen once. General study results and limits: Researchers report that Type 1 diabetes patients had moderately but significantly shorter TCRB CDR3s across all four CD4+ subsets.

Sequenced: naive CD4+ T cells from blood. The receptors were sampled from a man between 18 and 35 years old with type 1 diabetes.

The DNA for the CDR3 is TGTGCCAGCTCACCGTTCCAGGGGGACTATGGCTACACCTTC. Protein sequence: CASSPFQGDYGYTF. This chain joins TRBV18 and TRBJ1-2, with TRBD1 matching 7 bases. This CDR3 spans 14 amino acids. The germline V gene has CDR1 KGHSH and CDR2 LQKENI. V dropped 3 bases and J dropped 3; count of bases not matched to a gene: 4. The full variable domain, with the rest looked up from reference TRBV18 and TRBJ1-2, is NAGVMQNPRHLVRRRGQEARLRCSPMKGHSHVYWYRQLPEEGLKFMVYLQKENIIDESGMPKERFSAEFPKEGPSILRIQQVVRGDSAAYFCASSPFQGDYGYTFGSGTRLTVV.

The rearrangement joins TRBV5-1 to TRBJ1-2; 7 bases align to TRBD1. V was pared by 3 bases and J by 7 bases, with 12 bases of the junction left unmatched. CDR1 is SGHRS, CDR2 YFSETQ, per germline. The CDR3 is made up of 15 amino acids. The CDR3 nucleotides are TGCGCCAGCAGCTCCCAACAGGGACAGCGAGCTGGCTACACCTTC. Encoded protein: CASSSQQGQRAGYTF.

This chain connects TRBV6-6 to TRBJ1-1; maybe TRBD1 (6 bases). V dropped 8 bases and J dropped 6 bases, with 10 bases sitting between them. The germline V gene has CDR1 MNHNY and CDR2 SVGAGI (reference sequence). The CDR3 is made up of 11 amino acids. For the CDR3, the DNA is TGTGCCAGCGGGGGGACATCTGAAGCTTTCTTT. Translation gives CASGGTSEAFF.

The V gene is TRBV7-8, the J gene TRBJ2-5; the match to TRBD2 covers 7 bases. The germline CDR1 and CDR2 sequences are SGHVS and FQNEAQ. The CDR3 sequence is 14 residues long. After removal of 5 bases from V and 5 bases from J, the junction contained 8 bases not matched to a gene. The CDR3 protein is CASSPSWEGETQYF. The CDR3 bases are TGTGCCAGCAGCCCCTCTTGGGAGGGGGAGACCCAGTACTTC.

V gene TRBV14 combines with J gene TRBJ2-7; either TRBD1 or TRBD2 may fit D (5 bases each). The V gene lost 4 bases and the J gene lost 5 bases, with 12 bases spanning the gap. CDR3 length: 13 amino acids. From germline, CDR1 is SGHDN and CDR2 FVKESK. DNA of the CDR3: TGTGCCAGCAGCCTAATTGGGACGGACGAGCAGTACTTC. Its protein product is CASSLIGTDEQYF.

This chain uses TRBV27 with TRBJ2-2; weak D call: TRBD1 (6 bases). Per germline, CDR1 MNHEY and CDR2 SMNVEV (reference sequence). V dropped 2 bases and J dropped 8 bases, with 21 bases sitting between them. The CDR3 runs 17 residues. The chain's CDR3 is CASSLPLGTPPFGELFF. CDR3 bases: TGTGCCAGCAGTTTACCCCTCGGGACACCGCCATTTGGGGAGCTGTTTTTT.

This clone was seen more than once but under ten times. The rearrangement uses TRBV2 and TRBJ2-7, with D perhaps matching TRBD1 (6 bases). The germline gives CDR1 SNHLY, CDR2 FYNNEI. The CDR3 has 14 residues. V gave up 5 bases and J gave up 5 bases, with 16 bases separating them. The CDR3 sequence is CASSTSGAFDEQYF. For the CDR3, the DNA is TGTGCCAGCAGTACATCAGGGGCGTTCGACGAGCAGTACTTC.

The chain couples TRBV4-2 to TRBJ1-2; 12 nucleotides agree with TRBD1. The V gene's germline CDR1 is LGHNA and CDR2 YNFKEQ. The V gene end was trimmed by 0 bases and the J gene end by 7 bases; junction bases not matched to a gene: 12. The length of the CDR3 is 18 residues. This CDR3 reads CASSQDRGQGAISSGYTF. The CDR3 nucleotides are TGTGCCAGCAGCCAAGATCGGGGACAGGGGGCAATTAGCAGTGGCTACACCTTC.

The table lists this clone with a few counts. The V and J genes are TRBV11-2 and TRBJ2-1, with 8 positions matching TRBD1. The CDR3 totals 14 residues. V lost 4 bases, J lost 6 bases, and 5 bases stayed unmatched. CDR1 and CDR2 (germline): SGHAT, FQNNGV. CDR3 nucleotide sequence: TGTGCCAGCAGCTCACAGGGGGACCTCAATGAGCAGTTCTTC. Translation gives CASSSQGDLNEQFF.

This clone showed up just a few times. This chain joins TRBV30 and TRBJ1-5; no definite D call. Germline V CDR1 and CDR2: GTSNPN, SVGIG (reference sequence). The CDR3 is 15 amino acids. Trimming took off 0 bases at V and 2 bases at J, with 11 bases between the two ends. The CDR3 DNA is TGTGCCTGGAGTGTGCGGGGTTTCGGCAATCAGCCCCAGCATTTT. Residues: CAWSVRGFGNQPQHF. Drawing the rest from reference TRBV30 and TRBJ1-5, the complete variable domain is SQTIHQWPATLVQPVGSPLSLECTVEGTSNPNLYWYRQAAGRGLQLLFYSVGIGQISSEVPQNLSASRPQDRQFILSSKKLLLSDSGFYLCAWSVRGFGNQPQHFGDGTRLSIL.

The chain has TRBV2 and TRBJ1-5; TRBD1 is a possible D gene (6 bases). Between the trimmed V and J ends, which lost 6 bases and 0 bases, there was a span of 12 bases. The CDR3 has 15 amino acids. Germline V gives CDR1 SNHLY, CDR2 FYNNEI. CDR3 amino acids: CASREQGGSNQPQHF. In DNA form, the CDR3 reads TGTGCCAGCAGAGAACAGGGAGGTAGCAATCAGCCCCAGCATTTT.

The V and J genes are TRBV25-1 and TRBJ1-2, with D tentatively TRBD1 (5 bases). Trimming removed 2 bases from V and 2 bases from J, with 9 bases in between. Per the germline V gene, CDR1 is MGHDK and CDR2 is SYGVNS. This CDR3 has 14 amino acids. CDR3 residues: CASSEQGRNYGYTF. CDR3 DNA: TGTGCCAGCAGTGAACAGGGCAGAAACTATGGCTACACCTTC.

The rearrangement uses TRBV13 and TRBJ1-2; D is undetermined. Trimming removed 4 bases at V and 1 base at J, with 10 bases between. The CDR3 totals 14 residues. The germline V gene has CDR1 PRHDT and CDR2 FYEKMQ (reference sequence). This CDR3 is CASSSPTVNYGYTF. The CDR3 DNA reads as TGTGCCAGCAGCTCCCCCACCGTTAACTATGGCTACACCTTC.

This clone was counted a few times. This chain joins TRBV9 and TRBJ1-1; D is uncertain. This CDR3 spans 14 amino acids. The germline V gene encodes CDR1 SGDLS and CDR2 YYNGEE. V was pared by 5 bases and J by 5 bases, with 16 bases between. For the CDR3, the DNA is TGTGCCAGCAGGTCAGAGCCCGGGAGGACTGAAGCTTTCTTT. Translating it yields CASRSEPGRTEAFF.

This clone has only a few counts. The chain uses TRBV11-3 and TRBJ1-3; D is perhaps TRBD1 (5 bases). The length of the CDR3 is 18 residues. Germline V gives CDR1 SGHNT, CDR2 YENEEA. Trimming shortened V by 5 bases and J by 0 bases, and 20 bases separated the two germline ends. CDR3 sequence (DNA): TGTGCCAGCAGCCTCACAATCCGGCTGGGACTCTCTGGAAACACCATATATTTT. Protein: CASSLTIRLGLSGNTIYF.

This chain connects TRBV30 to TRBJ1-1, with D maybe TRBD1 (6 bases). The CDR3 has 16 amino acids. V gave up 3 bases and J gave up 1 base, with 18 bases separating them. In germline, CDR1 is GTSNPN, CDR2 SVGIG (reference sequence). Here the CDR3 reads CAWSPQGGAGNTEAFF. CDR3 DNA: TGTGCCTGGAGCCCCCAAGGGGGAGCCGGGAACACTGAAGCTTTCTTT. Variable domain in full (rest from reference TRBV30 and TRBJ1-1): SQTIHQWPATLVQPVGSPLSLECTVEGTSNPNLYWYRQAAGRGLQLLFYSVGIGQISSEVPQNLSASRPQDRQFILSSKKLLLSDSGFYLCAWSPQGGAGNTEAFFGQGTRLTVV.

V gene TRBV7-9 combines with J gene TRBJ1-1, with 9 bases matching TRBD1. In germline, CDR1 is SEHNR, CDR2 FQNEAQ (reference sequence). Losses at the gene ends were 4 bases for V and 4 bases for J; bases not matched to a gene: 4. The CDR3 spans 14 residues. DNA of the CDR3: TGTGCCAGCAGCTCACAGGGGGCGCGCACTGAAGCTTTCTTT. This sequence encodes CASSSQGARTEAFF. The full variable domain, rest sourced from reference TRBV7-9 and TRBJ1-1, is DTGVSQNPRHKITKRGQNVTFRCDPISEHNRLYWYRQTLGQGPEFLTYFQNEAQLEKSRLLSDRFSAERPKGSFSTLEIQRTEQGDSAMYLCASSSQGARTEAFFGQGTRLTVV.

The chain links TRBV25-1 to TRBJ1-2, with D tentatively TRBD1 (6 bases). Germline CDR1 reads MGHDK; CDR2 reads SYGVNS. The CDR3 sequence is 11 residues long. Deletions cut 6 bases from V and 6 bases from J, with 8 bases between. In DNA, the CDR3 is TGTGCCAGCAGGTACAGGGATGGCTACACCTTC. This gives the protein CASRYRDGYTF.

The gene calls are TRBV7-9 and TRBJ2-7; 8 bases are a match to TRBD2. The CDR3 runs 16 residues. Germline lookup yields CDR1 SEHNR and CDR2 FQNEAQ (reference sequence). V gave up 5 bases and J gave up 3 bases; unmatched junction bases: 12. The CDR3 DNA follows: TGTGCCAGCAGCCCTACAACGCCTAGCGGGTACTACGAGCAGTACTTC. This codes for CASSPTTPSGYYEQYF.